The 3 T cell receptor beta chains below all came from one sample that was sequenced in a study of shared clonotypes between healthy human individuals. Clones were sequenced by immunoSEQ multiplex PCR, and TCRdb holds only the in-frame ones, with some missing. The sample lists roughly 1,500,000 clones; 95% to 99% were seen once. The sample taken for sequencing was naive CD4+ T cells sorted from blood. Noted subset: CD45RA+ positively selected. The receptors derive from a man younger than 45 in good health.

CDR3 nucleotides: TGCGCCAGCAGCCTCCCCGGGACAGGGACGGTCTACGAGCAGTACTTC. Its translation is CASSLPGTGTVYEQYF. The J gene is TRBJ2-7, the V gene TRBV5-1; TRBD1 matches at 9 bases. Trimming at V came to 4 bases and at J to 3 bases, leaving 11 bases not matched to a gene. Germline lookup yields CDR1 SGHRS and CDR2 YFSETQ. The CDR3 contains 16 residues.

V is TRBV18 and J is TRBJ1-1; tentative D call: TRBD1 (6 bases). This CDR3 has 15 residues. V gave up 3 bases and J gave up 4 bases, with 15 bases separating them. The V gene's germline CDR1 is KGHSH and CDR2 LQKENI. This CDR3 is CASSPTKQGATEAFF. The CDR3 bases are TGTGCCAGCTCACCGACGAAACAGGGAGCCACTGAAGCTTTCTTT. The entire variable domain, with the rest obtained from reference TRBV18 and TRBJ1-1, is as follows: NAGVMQNPRHLVRRRGQEARLRCSPMKGHSHVYWYRQLPEEGLKFMVYLQKENIIDESGMPKERFSAEFPKEGPSILRIQQVVRGDSAAYFCASSPTKQGATEAFFGQGTRLTVV.

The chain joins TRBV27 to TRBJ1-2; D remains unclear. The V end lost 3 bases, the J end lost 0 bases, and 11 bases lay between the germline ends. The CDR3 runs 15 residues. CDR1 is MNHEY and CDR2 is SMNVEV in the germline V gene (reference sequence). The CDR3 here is CASSLFPGPNYGYTF. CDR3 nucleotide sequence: TGTGCCAGCAGTTTGTTCCCCGGCCCTAACTATGGCTACACCTTC.